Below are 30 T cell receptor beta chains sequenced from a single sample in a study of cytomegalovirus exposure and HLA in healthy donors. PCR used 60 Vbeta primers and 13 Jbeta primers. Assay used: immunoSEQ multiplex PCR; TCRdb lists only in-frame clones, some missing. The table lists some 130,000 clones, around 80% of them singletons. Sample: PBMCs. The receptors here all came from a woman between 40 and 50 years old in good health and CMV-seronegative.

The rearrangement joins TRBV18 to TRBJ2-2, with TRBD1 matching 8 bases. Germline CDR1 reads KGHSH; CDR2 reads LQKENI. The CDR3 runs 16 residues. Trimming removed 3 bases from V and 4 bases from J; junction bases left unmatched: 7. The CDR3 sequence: CASSPSGGRGTGELFF. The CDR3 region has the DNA TGTGCCAGCTCACCGTCAGGGGGCCGTGGCACCGGGGAGCTGTTTTTT.

DNA for the CDR3: TGTGCCAGCAGTTCCGGGACAGGGTCCTACAATGAGCAGTTCTTC. Translation gives CASSSGTGSYNEQFF. The chain combines TRBV27 with TRBJ2-1; 9 bases are a match to TRBD1. The CDR3 extends over 15 amino acids. The ends lost 4 bases at V and 1 base at J; junction bases unmatched: 2. From germline, CDR1 is MNHEY and CDR2 SMNVEV (reference sequence).

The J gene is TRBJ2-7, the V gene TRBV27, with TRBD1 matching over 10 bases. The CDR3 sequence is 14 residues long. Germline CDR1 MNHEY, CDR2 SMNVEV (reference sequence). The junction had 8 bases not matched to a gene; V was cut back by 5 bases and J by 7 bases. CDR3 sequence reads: CASSPRTGGEEQYF. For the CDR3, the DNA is TGTGCCAGCAGTCCTCGGACAGGGGGGGAGGAGCAGTACTTC.

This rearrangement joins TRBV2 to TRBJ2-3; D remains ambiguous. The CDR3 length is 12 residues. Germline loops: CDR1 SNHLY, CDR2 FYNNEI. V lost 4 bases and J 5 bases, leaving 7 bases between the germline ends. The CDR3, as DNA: TGTGCCAGCAGTGCTGAGATAGATACGCAGTATTTT. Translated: CASSAEIDTQYF.

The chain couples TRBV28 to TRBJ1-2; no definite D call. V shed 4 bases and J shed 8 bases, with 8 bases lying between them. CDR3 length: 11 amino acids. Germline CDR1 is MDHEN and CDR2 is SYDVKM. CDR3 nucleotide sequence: TGTGCCAGCAGTTCAACAGTCGGCTACACCTTC. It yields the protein CASSSTVGYTF.

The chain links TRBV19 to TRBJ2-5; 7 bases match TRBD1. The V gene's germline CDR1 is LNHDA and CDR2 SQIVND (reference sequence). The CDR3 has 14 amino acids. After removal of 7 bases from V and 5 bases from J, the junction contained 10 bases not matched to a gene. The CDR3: CASTPTGYGETQYF. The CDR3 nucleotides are TGTGCCAGTACCCCGACAGGGTACGGGGAGACCCAGTACTTC.

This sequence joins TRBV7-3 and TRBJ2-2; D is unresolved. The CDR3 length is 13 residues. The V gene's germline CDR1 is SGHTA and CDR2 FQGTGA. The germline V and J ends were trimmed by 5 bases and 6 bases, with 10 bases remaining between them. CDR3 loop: CASSPSPAGELFF. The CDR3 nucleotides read TGTGCCAGCAGCCCCTCCCCAGCCGGGGAGCTGTTTTTT.

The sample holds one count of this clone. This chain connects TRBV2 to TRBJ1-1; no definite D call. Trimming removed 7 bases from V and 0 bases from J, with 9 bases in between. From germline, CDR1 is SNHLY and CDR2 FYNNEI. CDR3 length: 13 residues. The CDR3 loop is CASIPGMNTEAFF. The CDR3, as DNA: TGTGCCAGCATCCCGGGAATGAACACTGAAGCTTTCTTT.

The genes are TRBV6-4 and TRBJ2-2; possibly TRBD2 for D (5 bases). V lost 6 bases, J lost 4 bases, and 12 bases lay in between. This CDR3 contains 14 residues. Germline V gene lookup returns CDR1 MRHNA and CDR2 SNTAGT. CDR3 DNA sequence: TGTGCCAGCAGCGTAGCGAGATTCACCGGGGAGCTGTTTTTT. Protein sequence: CASSVARFTGELFF.

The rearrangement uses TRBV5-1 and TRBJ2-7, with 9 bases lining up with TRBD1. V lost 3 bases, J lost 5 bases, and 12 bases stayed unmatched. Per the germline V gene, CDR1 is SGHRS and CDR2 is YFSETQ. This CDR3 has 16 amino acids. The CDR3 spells CASSWAPSGTGNEQYF. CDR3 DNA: TGCGCCAGCAGCTGGGCCCCCAGCGGGACAGGGAACGAGCAGTACTTC.

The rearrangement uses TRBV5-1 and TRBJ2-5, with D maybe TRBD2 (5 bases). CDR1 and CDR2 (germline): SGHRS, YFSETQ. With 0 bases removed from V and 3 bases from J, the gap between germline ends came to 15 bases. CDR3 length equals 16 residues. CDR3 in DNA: TGCGCCAGCAGCTTGGGGGAGCCTCCAAATGAAGAGACCCAGTACTTC. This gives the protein CASSLGEPPNEETQYF.

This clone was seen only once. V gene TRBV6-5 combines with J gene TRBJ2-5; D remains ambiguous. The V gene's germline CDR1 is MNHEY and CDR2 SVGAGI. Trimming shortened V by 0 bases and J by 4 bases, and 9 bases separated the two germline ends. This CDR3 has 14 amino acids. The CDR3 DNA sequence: TGTGCCAGCAGTTACTCGCACGCACTAGAGACCCAGTACTTC. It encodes CASSYSHALETQYF.

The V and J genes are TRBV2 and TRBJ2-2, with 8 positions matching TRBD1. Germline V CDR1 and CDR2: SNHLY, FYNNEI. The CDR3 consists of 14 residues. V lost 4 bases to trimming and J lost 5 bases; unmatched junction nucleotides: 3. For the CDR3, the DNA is TGTGCCAGCAGTGGGGACAGGACGACCGGGGAGCTGTTTTTT. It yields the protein CASSGDRTTGELFF. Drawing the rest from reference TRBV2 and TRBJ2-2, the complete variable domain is EPEVTQTPSHQVTQMGQEVILRCVPISNHLYFYWYRQILGQKVEFLVSFYNNEISEKSEIFDDQFSVERPDGSNFTLKIRSTKLEDSAMYFCASSGDRTTGELFFGEGSRLTVL.

CDR3 loop: CASEKLGHSNTGELFF. In DNA form, the CDR3 reads TGCGCCAGCGAGAAACTTGGACACAGCAACACCGGGGAGCTGTTTTTT. The chain links TRBV10-2 to TRBJ2-2, with a weak D call TRBD1 (5 bases). This CDR3 has 16 residues. With 8 bases removed from V and 2 bases from J, the gap between germline ends came to 18 bases. In germline, CDR1 is WSHSY, CDR2 SAAADI.

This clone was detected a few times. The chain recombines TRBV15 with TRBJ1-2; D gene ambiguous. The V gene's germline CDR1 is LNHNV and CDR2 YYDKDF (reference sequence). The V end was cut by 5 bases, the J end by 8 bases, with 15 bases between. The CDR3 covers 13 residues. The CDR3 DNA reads TGTGCCACCAGCGAGAGACCCCTAGAAGGCTACACCTTC. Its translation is CATSERPLEGYTF.

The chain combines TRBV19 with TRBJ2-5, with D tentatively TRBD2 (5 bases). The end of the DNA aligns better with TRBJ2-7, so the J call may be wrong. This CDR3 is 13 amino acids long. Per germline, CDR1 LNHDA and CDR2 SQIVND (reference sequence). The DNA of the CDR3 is TGTGCCAGTAGCACCGGGAACTACTACGAGCAGTACTTC. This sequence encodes CASSTGNYYEQYF.

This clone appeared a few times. Written as DNA, the CDR3 is TGTGCCAGCAGCTTAGCGACCATGACAGAGAACAATCAGCCCCAGCATTTT. It specifies CASSLATMTENNQPQHF. The chain employs TRBV7-9 and TRBJ1-5, with D perhaps matching TRBD1 (5 bases). Trimming cost V 0 bases and J 3 bases, with 15 bases left between them. The CDR3 runs to 17 residues. Germline CDR1 SEHNR, CDR2 FQNEAQ (reference sequence).

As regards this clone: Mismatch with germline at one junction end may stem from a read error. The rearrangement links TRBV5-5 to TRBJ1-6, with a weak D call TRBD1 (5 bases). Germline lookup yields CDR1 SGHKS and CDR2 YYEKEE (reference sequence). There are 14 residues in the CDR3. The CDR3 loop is CAGSGGLNNSPLHF. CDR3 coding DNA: TGTGCCGGCAGCGGGGGACTAAATAATTCACCCCTCCACTTT.

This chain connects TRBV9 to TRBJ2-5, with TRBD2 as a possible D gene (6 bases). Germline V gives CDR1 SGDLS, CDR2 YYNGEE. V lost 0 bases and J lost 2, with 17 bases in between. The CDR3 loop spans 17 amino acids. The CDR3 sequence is CASSVGLSGVGQETQYF. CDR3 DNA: TGTGCCAGCAGCGTAGGATTGTCGGGAGTAGGGCAAGAGACCCAGTACTTC.

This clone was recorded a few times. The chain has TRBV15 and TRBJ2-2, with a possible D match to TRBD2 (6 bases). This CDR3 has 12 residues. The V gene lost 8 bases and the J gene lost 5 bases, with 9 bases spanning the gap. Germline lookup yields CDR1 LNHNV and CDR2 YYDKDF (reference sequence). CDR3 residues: CATGGKTGELFF. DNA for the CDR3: TGTGCCACCGGCGGGAAAACCGGGGAGCTGTTTTTT.

The CDR3, as DNA: TGTGCCAGCAGTTTTGGCGGGGTCGGGGGAGCAGATACGCAGTATTTT. Translated, it gives CASSFGGVGGADTQYF. The rearrangement links TRBV28 to TRBJ2-3, with a weak D call TRBD2 (6 bases). Trimming removed 3 bases from V and 4 bases from J, with 17 bases in between. This CDR3 comprises 16 residues. Germline loops: CDR1 MDHEN, CDR2 SYDVKM.

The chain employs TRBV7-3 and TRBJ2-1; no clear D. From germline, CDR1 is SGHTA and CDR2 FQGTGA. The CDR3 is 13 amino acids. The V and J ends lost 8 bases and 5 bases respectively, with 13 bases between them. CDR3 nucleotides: TGTGCCAGCGCTAGAGGTAGAAACAATGAGCAGTTCTTC. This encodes CASARGRNNEQFF.

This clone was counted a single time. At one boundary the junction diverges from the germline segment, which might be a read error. The CDR3 region is CASSLAGIAKNSQYF. DNA of the CDR3: TGTGCCAGCAGCTTAGCCGGGATAGCCAAAAACAGTCAGTACTTC. The chain joins TRBV7-2 to TRBJ2-4; perhaps TRBD2 as D (5 bases). The germline V gene has CDR1 SGHTA and CDR2 FQGNSA. This CDR3 is built from 15 residues.

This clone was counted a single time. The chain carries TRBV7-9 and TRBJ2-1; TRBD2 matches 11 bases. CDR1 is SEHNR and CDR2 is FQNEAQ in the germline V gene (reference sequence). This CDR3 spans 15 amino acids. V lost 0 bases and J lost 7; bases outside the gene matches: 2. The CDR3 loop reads CASSLATSGVNEQFF. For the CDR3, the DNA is TGTGCCAGCAGCTTAGCGACTAGCGGGGTTAATGAGCAGTTCTTC.

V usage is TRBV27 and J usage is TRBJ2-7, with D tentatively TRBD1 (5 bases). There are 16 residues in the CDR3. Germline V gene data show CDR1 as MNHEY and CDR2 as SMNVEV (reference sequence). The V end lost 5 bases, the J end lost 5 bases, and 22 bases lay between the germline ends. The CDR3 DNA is TGTGCCAGCAGTCCCCTCCAAACCAGGGTCAGTGACGAGCAGTACTTC. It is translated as CASSPLQTRVSDEQYF.

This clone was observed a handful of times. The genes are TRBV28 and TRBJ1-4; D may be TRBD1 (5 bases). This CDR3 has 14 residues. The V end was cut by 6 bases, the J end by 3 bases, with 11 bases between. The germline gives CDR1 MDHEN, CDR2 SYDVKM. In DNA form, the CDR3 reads TGTGCCAGCAGACGCGGGGGAGCTAATGAAAAACTGTTTTTT. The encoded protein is CASRRGGANEKLFF.

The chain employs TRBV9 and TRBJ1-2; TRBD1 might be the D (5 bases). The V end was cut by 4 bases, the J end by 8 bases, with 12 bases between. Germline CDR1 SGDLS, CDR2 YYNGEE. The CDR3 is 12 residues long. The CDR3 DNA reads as TGTGCCAGCAGCTTTATGGGGGGGGGCTACACCTTC. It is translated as CASSFMGGGYTF. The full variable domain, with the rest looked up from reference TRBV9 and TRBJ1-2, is DSGVTQTPKHLITATGQRVTLRCSPRSGDLSVYWYQQSLDQGLQFLIQYYNGEERAKGNILERFSAQQFPDLHSELNLSSLELGDSALYFCASSFMGGGYTFGSGTRLTVV.

CDR3 DNA: TGTGCCAGCAGCCCCAGGTCCGGTGCGGGACCTACCGGGGAGCTGTTTTTT. It encodes CASSPRSGAGPTGELFF. The rearrangement joins TRBV11-1 to TRBJ2-2, with D possibly matching TRBD2 (6 bases). The germline V gene has CDR1 SGHAT and CDR2 FQDESV (reference sequence). V was trimmed by 5 bases and J by 5 bases, leaving 21 bases between them. The CDR3 has 17 amino acids. Supplemented by reference TRBV11-1 and TRBJ2-2, the full variable domain reads EAEVAQSPRYKITEKSQAVAFWCDPISGHATLYWYRQILGQGPELLVQFQDESVVDDSQLPKDRFSAERLKGVDSTLKIQPAELGDSAMYLCASSPRSGAGPTGELFFGEGSRLTVL.

The CDR3 DNA sequence: TGTGCCAGCAGTTTACGGGGGGAAGAGACCCAGTACTTC. Amino acids: CASSLRGEETQYF. V and J are TRBV27 and TRBJ2-5; TRBD2 agrees at 7 bases. This CDR3 contains 13 residues. Per the germline V gene, CDR1 is MNHEY and CDR2 is SMNVEV (reference sequence). V shed 2 bases and J 3 bases; nucleotides not matched to a gene: 0.

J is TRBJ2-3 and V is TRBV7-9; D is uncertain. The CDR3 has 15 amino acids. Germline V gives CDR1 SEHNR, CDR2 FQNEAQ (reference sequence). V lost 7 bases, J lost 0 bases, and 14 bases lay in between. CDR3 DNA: TGTGCCAGCACCCCTTACGTCAGTAGCACAGATACGCAGTATTTT. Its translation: CASTPYVSSTDTQYF. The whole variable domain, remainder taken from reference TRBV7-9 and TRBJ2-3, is DTGVSQNPRHKITKRGQNVTFRCDPISEHNRLYWYRQTLGQGPEFLTYFQNEAQLEKSRLLSDRFSAERPKGSFSTLEIQRTEQGDSAMYLCASTPYVSSTDTQYFGPGTRLTVL.